This TCR beta chain was retrieved from a study of blood T cell repertoires in COVID-19. The overall study: PBMCs, B-cell-depleted T cells, or T cells were the source of the cDNA or gDNA that made up the material.

As originally analysed: Nucleated cell number was recorded as an estimate derived from reference gene primer amplification. Data came from immunoSEQ multiplex PCR; TCRdb stores just in-frame clones and leaves some out. V, J and clone size were drawn from that table, and D and trimming were deduced from the DNA. The sample records about 200,000 clones, over 70% being singletons. This CDR3 has 17 amino acids. Germline-derived CDR1 and CDR2 are SEHNR and FQNEAQ (reference sequence). V dropped 2 bases and J dropped 3; count of bases not matched to a gene: 8. This chain links TRBV7-9 with TRBJ1-5, with 9 bases that match TRBD1. The source is a woman in her 70s with acute or convalescent COVID-19. The sequenced sample was peripheral blood. CDR3 in amino acids: CASSLSSGQGNNQPQHF. The CDR3 nucleotides are TGTGCCAGCAGCTTATCGTCCGGACAGGGGAACAATCAGCCCCAGCATTTT.